The 19 T cell receptor beta chains presented below share a single source sample, sequenced in a study of blood T cell repertoires in COVID-19. Only in-frame clones appear in the TCRdb table, and some are missing; sequencing was by immunoSEQ multiplex PCR. The table has 150,000 to 200,000 clones, approximately 80% seen once. Sequencing was done on a sample of peripheral blood. These receptors originate from a human donor in a cohort sampled during active COVID-19.

The chain couples TRBV30 to TRBJ2-2; possibly TRBD1 for D (6 bases). Trimming removed 4 bases at V and 8 bases at J, with 14 bases between. The CDR3 contains 13 residues. Germline CDR1 GTSNPN, CDR2 SVGIG (reference sequence). CDR3 nucleotide sequence: TGTGCCTGGAACCACAGGGTCGCAGGGGAGCTGTTTTTT. Amino acid sequence: CAWNHRVAGELFF.

This chain joins TRBV5-1 and TRBJ2-3; 10 bases fit TRBD2. The trim removed 3 bases at V and 3 bases at J, leaving 10 bases unmatched. The CDR3 covers 17 residues. Germline V lookup: CDR1 SGHRS, CDR2 YFSETQ. CDR3 in amino acids: CASSSLSSGRSTDTQYF. CDR3 in DNA: TGCGCCAGCAGCTCACTCTCTAGCGGGAGATCGACAGATACGCAGTATTTT.

This clone has ten or more counts. The chain is built from TRBV11-2 and TRBJ2-7; 8 nucleotides agree with TRBD2. The CDR3 spans 17 residues. The germline V gene encodes CDR1 SGHAT and CDR2 FQNNGV. The V gene end was trimmed by 0 bases and the J gene end by 4 bases; junction bases not matched to a gene: 11. CDR3 region: CASSLDPGGASSYEQYF. CDR3 sequence (DNA): TGTGCCAGCAGCTTAGACCCGGGGGGGGCCAGTTCTTACGAGCAGTACTTC.

This chain uses TRBV4-3 with TRBJ2-1, with D hard to call. Germline values: CDR1 LGHNA, CDR2 YSLEER. The CDR3 has 14 residues. V lost 0 bases and J lost 3, with 6 bases in between. CDR3 protein: CASSQDPSYNEQFF. CDR3 coding DNA: TGCGCCAGCAGCCAAGATCCCAGCTACAATGAGCAGTTCTTC.

CDR3 DNA sequence: TGCAGCGTCCGCGTCGGGGGTCAACCTTGGGAGACCCAGTACTTC. Amino acids: CSVRVGGQPWETQYF. The chain couples TRBV29-1 to TRBJ2-5; weak D call: TRBD2 (6 bases). V was shortened by 6 bases and J by 5 bases, with 22 bases between the two germline ends. The CDR3 length is 15 residues. Germline V CDR1 and CDR2: SQVTM, ANQGSEA.

This chain joins TRBV6-2 or TRBV6-3 and TRBJ2-1; D perhaps matches TRBD2 (5 bases). CDR3 size: 15 residues. Germline V lookup: CDR1 MNHEY, CDR2 SVGEGT. Trimming shortened V by 0 bases and J by 8 bases, and 14 bases separated the two germline ends. CDR3 DNA sequence: TGTGCCAGCAGTTACTCGATGACTATCCGAGATGAGCAGTTCTTC. Protein sequence: CASSYSMTIRDEQFF.

The V call is TRBV30, the J call TRBJ2-1, with D perhaps matching TRBD1 (7 bases). Germline-derived CDR1 and CDR2 are GTSNPN and SVGIG (reference sequence). The CDR3 is made up of 14 amino acids. V lost 4 bases, J lost 4 bases, and 14 bases lay in between. This CDR3 reads CAWNPGGIYNEQFF. CDR3 sequence (DNA): TGTGCCTGGAATCCAGGGGGGATTTACAATGAGCAGTTCTTC.

This clone appeared once. The V and J genes are TRBV30 and TRBJ1-5; 10 bases are a match to TRBD1. The CDR3 contains 16 residues. Per the germline V gene, CDR1 is GTSNPN and CDR2 is SVGIG (reference sequence). V lost 0 bases, J lost 7 bases, and 9 bases stayed unmatched. CDR3 region: CAWSVRQGASGQPQHF. The DNA of the CDR3 is TGTGCCTGGAGTGTCCGACAGGGGGCTTCAGGACAGCCCCAGCATTTT.

V and J are TRBV25-1 and TRBJ2-5, with D maybe TRBD2 (5 bases). This CDR3 region has 15 residues. Per germline, CDR1 MGHDK and CDR2 SYGVNS. V dropped 8 bases and J dropped 4 bases, with 20 bases sitting between them. The CDR3 region has the DNA TGTGCCAGCGGCATATTGGCCGGCGGACTAGAGACCCAGTACTTC. Translating it yields CASGILAGGLETQYF.

Ten or more counts support this clone. This rearrangement joins TRBV7-8 to TRBJ1-2; D might be TRBD1 (6 bases). The CDR3 is 13 amino acids. Germline lookup yields CDR1 SGHVS and CDR2 FQNEAQ. The V end was cut by 6 bases, the J end by 4 bases, with 12 bases between. Here the CDR3 DNA reads TGTGCCAGCAGTCCCGGGACAAGCTATGGCTACACCTTC. Translated: CASSPGTSYGYTF.

This sequence joins TRBV7-9 and TRBJ2-7; D unresolved. Trimming cost V 0 bases and J 2 bases, with 8 bases left between them. Germline V CDR1 and CDR2: SEHNR, FQNEAQ (reference sequence). The CDR3 contains 14 residues. The CDR3 loop reads CASSLATPPYEQYF. The CDR3, as DNA: TGTGCCAGCAGCTTAGCGACACCGCCCTACGAGCAGTACTTC.

The chain uses TRBV12-3 or TRBV12-4 and TRBJ2-2; tentatively, D is TRBD2 (5 bases). The CDR3 has 13 residues. V was clipped by 2 bases and J by 6 bases, with 7 bases between them. CDR3 sequence: CASSLRGAGELFF. The CDR3 DNA is TGTGCCAGCAGTTTACGGGGAGCCGGGGAGCTGTTTTTT.

This clone has just one count. The gene calls are TRBV25-1 and TRBJ1-1; TRBD1 aligns across 8 bases. V was clipped by 4 bases and J by 5 bases; unmatched bases: 15. Germline values: CDR1 MGHDK, CDR2 SYGVNS. The length of the CDR3 is 17 residues. In DNA, the CDR3 is TGTGCCAGCAGTGCCCACCGGACAGGGAAAGGGCATACTGAAGCTTTCTTT. This translates into CASSAHRTGKGHTEAFF.

The gene calls are TRBV11-2 and TRBJ2-7, with D possibly matching TRBD1 (5 bases). Germline V gives CDR1 SGHAT, CDR2 FQNNGV. V was shortened by 6 bases and J by 1 base, with 13 bases between the two germline ends. This CDR3 is built from 14 residues. CDR3 sequence: CASSQSQGSYEQYF. The DNA of the CDR3 is TGTGCCAGCAGTCAGAGTCAGGGTTCCTACGAGCAGTACTTC.

This chain uses TRBV6-6 with TRBJ2-7; maybe TRBD2 (6 bases). The CDR3 length is 14 residues. The germline V gene has CDR1 MNHNY and CDR2 SVGAGI (reference sequence). Trimming pared 4 bases from V and 4 bases from J, leaving 14 bases between. CDR3 in DNA: TGTGCCAGCAGTTCGCTAGTAGCGGCGTACGAGCAGTACTTC. The encoded protein is CASSSLVAAYEQYF.

The V and J genes are TRBV19 and TRBJ2-7, with 12 bases lining up with TRBD1. Germline lookup yields CDR1 LNHDA and CDR2 SQIVND (reference sequence). The V segment lost 7 bases and the J segment 7 bases; nucleotides outside the gene matches: 8. There are 14 residues in the CDR3. The CDR3 nucleotides read TGTGCCAGTACTGTGGGACAGGGGGCGGGAGAGCAGTACTTC. It yields the protein CASTVGQGAGEQYF.

V usage is TRBV6-5 and J usage is TRBJ1-2; 7 bases line up with TRBD1. The CDR3 is 14 residues long. Germline CDR1 and CDR2: MNHEY and SVGAGI. The V and J ends lost 7 bases and 0 bases, in that order; junction bases with no gene match: 5. The CDR3 DNA reads as TGTGCCAGCAAGAGGGACAGCTCTAACTATGGCTACACCTTC. Amino acids: CASKRDSSNYGYTF.

The chain couples TRBV4-3 to TRBJ1-6; TRBD1 is a possible D gene (5 bases). Per the germline V gene, CDR1 is LGHNA and CDR2 is YSLEER. There are 16 residues in the CDR3. Trimming took off 0 bases at V and 7 bases at J, with 13 bases between the two ends. DNA of the CDR3: TGCGCCAGCAGCCAAGATCCGGGACTTCCAAATTCACCCCTCCACTTT. Translating gives CASSQDPGLPNSPLHF.

This chain connects TRBV7-9 to TRBJ1-2; 7 bases map to TRBD1. The ends lost 1 base at V and 6 bases at J; junction bases unmatched: 2. The CDR3 runs to 13 residues. Germline lookup yields CDR1 SEHNR and CDR2 FQNEAQ (reference sequence). This chain's CDR3 is CASSLGGTDGYTF. DNA for the CDR3: TGTGCCAGCAGCTTAGGGGGGACAGATGGCTACACCTTC.